The text below deals with one T cell receptor (beta chain). Its antigen is unidentified. The record originates from a study of beta chain features in type 1 diabetes. Overall study findings and caveats: It was among patients, rather than healthy donors, that naive, central memory and Treg TCRB repertoires appeared more similar. The influence of HLA type on TCRB rearrangement stayed undetermined.

The V end was cut by 3 bases, the J end by 5 bases, with 4 bases between. The CDR3 has 11 amino acids. Germline assignment: CDR1 SGDLS and CDR2 YYNGEE. Every participating donor gave one draw, a heparinised blood sample averaging about 100 mL. As every portion of the isolated RNA was reverse transcribed, the sequencing read expressed TCRB transcripts. Using immunoSEQ multiplex PCR, the repertoire was profiled, and TCRdb retains in-frame clones only, with some absent. The sample includes fewer than 250,000 clones, less than 15% of them seen just once. The V gene is TRBV9, the J gene TRBJ2-3; D gene uncertain. This receptor was taken from a woman in her thirties or forties in good health. Sequenced sample: naive CD4+ T cells from blood. The CDR3 here is CASSALDTQYF. CDR3 nucleotides: TGTGCCAGCAGCGCGTTAGATACGCAGTATTTT.